The entry below gives a single TCR beta chain sequence along with its context. Time point reported: patch test 3, about 24 weeks after DPC sensitization. Treatment: therapeutic diphenylcyclopropenone sensitization with weekly scalp DPC. The length of the CDR3 is 13 residues. The germline V and J ends were trimmed by 1 base and 4 bases, with 6 bases remaining between them. The germline V gene encodes CDR1 LGHNA and CDR2 YSLEER. Each CDR3 protein gets one entry after TCRdb re-called the RACE reads with MiXCR. The data contain 55,000 to 75,000 distinct CDR3 sequences, approximately 13% of them seen just once; the ten biggest clones take up about 2.4%. This specimen comes from a study of human T cells and chemical hapten exposure.

The receptor was isolated from a young man with alopecia areata. Some clones in this sample may be carry-over from other donors' samples. The starting material was whole blood, obtained in connection with sensitization to the hapten diphenylcyclopropenone (DPC). The rearrangement uses TRBV4-3 and TRBJ2-3; D is unclear. CDR3 in DNA: TGCGCCAGCAGCCAAGCTGACGCAGATACGCAGTATTTT. This codes for CASSQADADTQYF.